This entry features one T cell receptor (beta chain) sequence. The CDR3 is 13 residues long. Germline V gives CDR1 MNHNS, CDR2 SASEGT. V lost 5 bases and J lost 2; bases outside the gene matches: 2. These data are taken from a study of cytomegalovirus exposure and HLA in healthy donors. The primer mix had 60 Vbeta and 13 Jbeta primers. Some clones are missing from TCRdb's copy, which holds only in-frame ones; the method was immunoSEQ multiplex PCR. This table holds about 120,000 clones, about 73% found once. The rearrangement joins TRBV6-1 to TRBJ2-5, with TRBD1 matching over 7 bases. This TCR was sampled from a woman aged 40 to 55 in good health and CMV-seronegative. Sequenced sample: PBMCs. CDR3 sequence: CASSKQGQETQYF. Here the CDR3 DNA reads TGTGCCAGCAGTAAACAGGGGCAAGAGACCCAGTACTTC.